These 11 T cell receptor beta chains came from one sample sequenced in a study of T cells in tuberculosis (dated by TCRdb to between 2018 and 2020). The library was generated by the immunoSEQ multiplex PCR assay. As stored in TCRdb, this immuneACCESS dataset retains in-frame rearrangements with V and J assigned. A fraction of the clones does not appear; measured against another copy, unresolved V genes explain less than half of the discrepancy, and the remainder lacks a known reason. The sample table contains 20,000 to 25,000 clones; only one count was recorded for roughly 97% of them. Of the sample, more than 5% falls within the top ten clones. Source material: PBMCs. These receptors all stem from a donor aged 10 to 29 with latent tuberculosis or without tuberculosis infection.

The chain combines TRBV15 with TRBJ1-2; 10 positions agree with TRBD1. With 3 bases clipped from V and 5 bases from J, the junction kept 9 bases outside the gene matches. CDR1 and CDR2 (germline): LNHNV, YYDKDF (reference sequence). This CDR3 has 16 amino acids. CDR3 in DNA: TGTGCCACCAGCAGGGGACCGGACAGGGGGGTTTATGGCTACACCTTC. The encoded protein is CATSRGPDRGVYGYTF.

This sequence joins TRBV19 and TRBJ2-1; 8 bases match TRBD2. Germline V gene lookup returns CDR1 LNHDA and CDR2 SQIVND (reference sequence). V was pared by 6 bases and J by 7 bases, with 5 bases of the junction left unmatched. CDR3 length: 13 residues. The CDR3 nucleotides are TGTGCCAGTAGGCCGGGACTAGAGAATGAGCAGTTCTTC. Amino acids: CASRPGLENEQFF. Based on the CDR3 plus reference TRBV19 and TRBJ2-1, the full variable domain is DGGITQSPKYLFRKEGQNVTLSCEQNLNHDAMYWYRQDPGQGLRLIYYSQIVNDFQKGDIAEGYSVSREKKESFPLTVTSAQKNPTAFYLCASRPGLENEQFFGPGTRLTVL.

The V gene is TRBV19, the J gene TRBJ1-5; D not certain. Germline CDR1 is LNHDA and CDR2 is SQIVND (reference sequence). V was shortened by 4 bases and J by 5 bases, with 9 bases between the two germline ends. The CDR3 loop spans 13 amino acids. The CDR3 loop reads CASSTSTYQPQHF. The CDR3 DNA reads as TGTGCCAGTAGTACTTCCACATATCAGCCCCAGCATTTT. The entire variable domain, with the rest obtained from reference TRBV19 and TRBJ1-5, is as follows: DGGITQSPKYLFRKEGQNVTLSCEQNLNHDAMYWYRQDPGQGLRLIYYSQIVNDFQKGDIAEGYSVSREKKESFPLTVTSAQKNPTAFYLCASSTSTYQPQHFGDGTRLSIL.

The DNA of the CDR3 is TGTGCCAGCGGAATGACAGGGGGCTCTGGAAACACCATATATTTT. As protein: CASGMTGGSGNTIYF. V gene TRBV6-6 combines with J gene TRBJ1-3; 9 bases are shared with TRBD1. Per germline, CDR1 MNHNY and CDR2 SVGAGI (reference sequence). This CDR3 spans 15 amino acids. J gave up 0 bases and V 8 bases, and 5 bases lay outside the gene matches.

This chain joins TRBV27 and TRBJ2-1; TRBD2 matches at 8 bases. The CDR3 is 15 amino acids. CDR1 is MNHEY and CDR2 is SMNVEV in the germline V gene (reference sequence). J gave up 7 bases and V 4 bases, and 9 bases lay outside the gene matches. The CDR3 DNA sequence: TGTGCCAGCAGTTCTAACGGGGGGGCCGGGAATGAGCAGTTCTTC. It yields the protein CASSSNGGAGNEQFF.

Only one count was recorded for this clone. This sequence joins TRBV27 and TRBJ2-3; possibly TRBD1 for D (5 bases). The CDR3 runs 12 residues. The V gene lost 6 bases and the J gene lost 1 base, with 5 bases spanning the gap. Germline CDR1 and CDR2: MNHEY and SMNVEV (reference sequence). This chain's CDR3 is CASSRGTDTQYF. The CDR3 nucleotides read TGTGCCAGCAGCAGGGGCACAGATACGCAGTATTTT.

The chain uses TRBV5-4 and TRBJ2-6, with a tentative D call TRBD1 (5 bases). The CDR3 consists of 16 residues. CDR1 and CDR2 from the germline V gene are SGHNT and YYREEE (reference sequence). V was pared by 5 bases and J by 0 bases, with 12 bases between. CDR3 nucleotide sequence: TGTGCCAGCAGTACTATAGACAGCTCTGGGGCCAACGTCCTGACTTTC. Translating gives CASSTIDSSGANVLTF.

The chain couples TRBV7-2 to TRBJ1-2; D not certain. CDR1 is SGHTA, CDR2 FQGNSA, per germline. There are 12 residues in the CDR3. Trimming removed 6 bases from V and 2 bases from J, with 7 bases in between. Here the CDR3 reads CASRRENYGYTF. The DNA of the CDR3 is TGTGCCAGCAGGAGGGAGAACTATGGCTACACCTTC.

This chain joins TRBV5-8 and TRBJ1-5, with D hard to call. The V end lost 0 bases, the J end lost 4 bases, and 17 bases lay between the germline ends. The CDR3 spans 17 residues. Per germline, CDR1 SGHTS and CDR2 YDEGEE. As DNA, the CDR3 is TGTGCCAGCAGCTTGGCTTACAGTGGCAGACGGAATCAGCCCCAGCATTTT. The encoded protein is CASSLAYSGRRNQPQHF.

This clone was recorded only once. V gene TRBV7-2 combines with J gene TRBJ1-5; D ambiguous. Trimming stripped 5 bases from V and 4 bases from J, with 6 bases between. Germline-derived CDR1 and CDR2 are SGHTA and FQGNSA. The CDR3 covers 12 residues. The chain's CDR3 is CASSQNNQPQHF. DNA of the CDR3: TGTGCCAGCAGCCAAAATAATCAGCCCCAGCATTTT.

The rearrangement joins TRBV19 to TRBJ1-1; possible D gene TRBD1, 5 bases. CDR1 is LNHDA and CDR2 is SQIVND in the germline V gene (reference sequence). The V end was cut by 3 bases, the J end by 2 bases, with 10 bases between. CDR3 length: 14 residues. As DNA, the CDR3 is TGTGCCAGTAGTATCTGGGGGGACAACACTGAAGCTTTCTTT. It translates to CASSIWGDNTEAFF.